This paragraph covers one TCR beta chain sequence. Its matching antigen is unknown. The record originates from a study of Tregs in tolerant kidney transplant recipients. The study, taken as a whole, reports: This study did not directly address biological reproducibility. Expanding Tregs on activated donor B cells appeared to best identify donor-specific TCRbeta clones.

Recipients received nonmyeloablative bone marrow transplants from related graft donors, with transient mixed chimerism. Unstimulated regulatory T cells (CD4+CD25+CD127-), CD4+CD25- non-regulatory cells, CD4 and CD8 cells were FACS-sorted from thawed PBMCs. Sequencing used immunoSEQ multiplex PCR; TCRdb keeps in-frame clones, though not all of them. The sample has about 50,000 clones; roughly 89% are singletons. Deletions cut 0 bases from V and 2 bases from J, with 19 bases between. The germline V gene encodes CDR1 SNHLY and CDR2 FYNNEI. This CDR3 is 18 amino acids long. The chain is built from TRBV2 and TRBJ2-5, with TRBD1 as a possible D gene (6 bases). The sequencing used CD8+ T cells from blood (PBMCs), collected 12 months after the transplant. This receptor was taken from a human patient who received a combined kidney and bone marrow transplant. Some T cells may arise from the graft donor. DNA for the CDR3: TGTGCCAGCAGTGAAGCGCTTCGGGCAGGGGTTAAACAAGAGACCCAGTACTTC. It specifies CASSEALRAGVKQETQYF. Full variable domain (remainder filled in from reference TRBV2 and TRBJ2-5): EPEVTQTPSHQVTQMGQEVILRCVPISNHLYFYWYRQILGQKVEFLVSFYNNEISEKSEIFDDQFSVERPDGSNFTLKIRSTKLEDSAMYFCASSEALRAGVKQETQYFGPGTRLLVL.